This T cell receptor beta chain was recovered during a study of regulatory T cells in long-lasting Graves disease (dated by TCRdb to about 2021). Context from the whole study: In the newly diagnosed Graves' disease group, patients had been taking antithyroid drugs for less than 3 months. Patients with persistent Graves' disease were compared with patients with newly diagnosed Graves' disease using TCR sequencing and RNA sequencing of peripheral blood. The study took place in China and was registered as a clinical trial. A total of roughly 33 samples were covered by TCR sequencing, comprising roughly 13 persistent and some 20 newly diagnosed Graves' disease patients.

To prepare the library, multiplex PCR was applied. Sequencing instrument: Illumina HiSeq 4000. TCR beta libraries were built with iRepertoire HTBI primers and Arm-PCR amplification of CDR3 regions. Before sequencing, the PCR products went through gel purification. The source study handled its data this way. A total of 62 TRBV and 14 TRBJ segments were identified across samples and were used for gene usage analysis of CDR3 amino acid clonotypes. COPE and FqMerger were used to merge the filtered high-quality paired reads into contigs. BLAST was used to align contigs to the IMGT TRBV, TRBD and TRBJ reference genes, and CDR3 was defined following IMGT. Clonotypes above 0.1% frequency were classified as highly expanded clones. Repertoire diversity was measured by Shannon entropy, and V-J evenness by the Gini coefficient. Clonotypes shared by more than one individual were considered public. In TCRdb, the public reads were trimmed at Q25 with fastp and aligned with MiXCR, with productive beta chains retained. Each entry merges the rows of one CDR3 protein and shows their most common DNA and genes. For this entry, the V and J calls and clone size follow TCRdb and not the study's own pipeline. Recorded for this sample are some 460,000 distinct CDR3 sequences; about a sixth of them occurred a single time. More than 10% of the sample is held by the ten biggest clonotypes.

V is shortened by 2 bases, J by 1 base, and the region joining them spans 9 bases. Via the germline V gene, CDR1 is MDHEN and CDR2 SYDVKM. The CDR3, cysteine through phenylalanine, is 15 amino acids long. Here the CDR3 DNA is all that survives: 45 bases in frame from base 1. What the study reported, not specific to this receptor: The study examined only peripheral blood because the primary lesion, thyroid tissue, could not be accessed. TRBV28, TRBJ1-2 and TRBJ2-5 were preferentially used in persistent disease, while TRBV20-1 and TRBJ2-1 were favored in newly diagnosed disease. Persistent Graves' disease patients showed lower TCR Shannon entropy and fewer highly expanded clones than newly diagnosed patients, suggesting clonal expansion. Only the TCR beta chain was sequenced and analyzed. More public clonotypes were shared among persistent patients (roughly 2,700) than among newly diagnosed patients (roughly 1,000). The authors noted that the small sample size was a limitation that may lower accuracy.

Read against the paper, the sample's time point label means: newly diagnosed GD, antithyroid drugs for less than 3 months. RNA was extracted from PBMCs in TRIzol for both TCR sequencing and RNA sequencing. Graves' disease was diagnosed according to American Thyroid Association guidelines. Patients were recruited from an endocrinology department in Xi'an, China. Each patient gave approximately 9 milliliters of peripheral blood, collected in an EDTA anticoagulant tube. PBMCs were isolated by Ficoll Paque Plus density gradient separation without further T cell sorting. An Agilent 2100 Bioanalyzer and agarose gel were used to assess RNA quality, and a NanoDrop 2000 was used to measure RNA concentration. This clonotype was seen a few times. No antigen is known for it. Within one base of it there is no much larger clone, and no base qualities were kept. The sample was also reused in another study, on T cells in Graves' hyperthyroidism and ophthalmopathy. The other study reports the following: A patient counted as having stable Graves' hyperthyroidism if no progression to ophthalmopathy occurred over 18 months of follow-up. Hyperthyroidism patients were newly diagnosed, with disease duration under 2 months, and aged 18 to 65 years. Exclusion was applied to patients with uncontrolled infections, other autoimmune diseases, pregnancy or lactation. Diagnoses were based on clinical symptoms, serum thyroxine and TRAb, thyroid ultrasound and orbital computed tomography. A first-round RT-PCR of the TCR CDR3 used the HTBI primer set with the Qiagen OneStep RT-PCR kit. Most expanded thyroid clonotypes (frequency above 0.001) were also found in blood, which suggests that blood repertoires may mirror thyroid immune responses. Ophthalmopathy was separated from stable hyperthyroidism by a 13 V-J signature model, with approximately 85% sensitivity and approximately 81% specificity obtained in cross-validation and 80%/75% obtained in testing. In validation, the model predicted progression to ophthalmopathy a median of approximately 6.3 months before onset, with about 71% sensitivity and 72.22% specificity. To identify TCR V-J signatures that set the groups apart, the researchers used a discovery cohort of about a hundred patients, made up of 40 to 45 with Graves' ophthalmopathy and 57 with stable Graves' hyperthyroidism. Prospective prediction of ophthalmopathy was tested in an independent validation cohort of 18 to 20 hyperthyroidism patients and 17 patients who later progressed to ophthalmopathy. The 80 to 100 discovery patients were randomly divided into training and test sets at a 7:3 ratio. In roughly six Graves' hyperthyroidism patients, the study also compared T-cell repertoires from thyroid tissue with T-cell repertoires from blood. After sampling, hyperthyroidism patients received methimazole starting at 30 mg daily, and ophthalmopathy patients received high-dose intravenous methylprednisolone. The libraries were constructed in a second round of multiplex PCR and then size-selected and purified. Sequencing of the libraries was done on an Illumina HiSeq2000 using paired-end 100 bp reads. SOAPnuke was used to process the raw data, removing reads that contained adapters or uncalled bases, had a mean Phred below 15, or lacked an exact match to the constant primer or identifier. High-quality paired reads were merged using COPE v1.2.5, and each unique nucleotide sequence was defined as a clonotype. MiTCR v1.1 was used to align clonotypes to the IMGT TRBV, TRBD and TRBJ reference segments. The analysis included only V-J combinations with a frequency above 0.0001, which together covered 99.2% of the repertoires. The TCS score was defined as F50 (clonal expansion) divided by E x V (chaos), with BLOSUM62-based TCRdist calculated between CDR3 peptides within each V-J. Welch's t-statistics and random forest reduced some 510 V-J features to 10 to 15, which were used in a naive Bayes classifier (R e1071). Sample size was not statistically predetermined, and investigators were not blinded to group allocation. The paper describes TCR Vbeta CDR3 sequencing of 130 to 150 peripheral blood samples, made up of 43 ophthalmopathy patients, 70 to 75 hyperthyroidism patients and some 17 progressor patients.

The input for sequencing was peripheral blood mononuclear cells (PBMCs), taken at new diagnosis, from a patient treated with antithyroid drugs. The sequence links TRBV28 to TRBJ1-3; the D segment cannot be called with confidence. The clonotype comes from a man aged 40-55 years with Graves disease. Donor details come from another sample of the same person, matched by shared clones. The DNA reads TGTGCCAGCAGTTTAAATGTTAAATCTGGAAACACCATATATTTT. This gives the protein CASSLNVKSGNTIYF.